The 10 T cell receptor beta chains below come from one sample, sequenced in a study of blood T cell repertoires in COVID-19. Libraries were prepared by immunoSEQ multiplex PCR; TCRdb keeps only in-frame clonotypes and omits some of them. This sample has around 190,000 clones, with 65% to 90% found just once. The sample was peripheral blood. Receptor source: a human donor in a cohort sampled during active COVID-19.

V and J are TRBV6-5 and TRBJ1-1, with D maybe TRBD1 (5 bases). Germline loops: CDR1 MNHEY, CDR2 SVGAGI. V was cut by 6 bases and J by 2 bases, with 16 bases left in between. This CDR3 has 15 amino acids. The CDR3 protein is CASRKQSGYNTEAFF. The CDR3 DNA reads TGTGCCAGCAGGAAACAATCAGGGTATAACACTGAAGCTTTCTTT.

Written as DNA, the CDR3 is TGTGCCAGCAGCTACGGGGACACTTACTACGAGCAGTACTTC. It codes for CASSYGDTYYEQYF. J is TRBJ2-7 and V is TRBV11-2; D may be TRBD1 (6 bases). Trimming cost V 4 bases and J 3 bases, with 13 bases left between them. Germline V gives CDR1 SGHAT, CDR2 FQNNGV. The CDR3 has 14 residues.

This clone appeared a single time. This sequence joins TRBV27 and TRBJ1-5; D not certain. V dropped 1 base and J dropped 1 base, with 5 bases sitting between them. Germline CDR1 and CDR2: MNHEY and SMNVEV (reference sequence). The length of the CDR3 is 14 residues. CDR3 loop: CASSLLRSNQPQHF. For the CDR3, the DNA is TGTGCCAGCAGTTTATTACGGAGCAATCAGCCCCAGCATTTT.

The chain employs TRBV5-4 and TRBJ2-1, with D perhaps matching TRBD2 (6 bases). Germline lookup yields CDR1 SGHNT and CDR2 YYREEE (reference sequence). V lost 5 bases, J lost 6 bases, and 15 bases lay in between. There are 14 residues in the CDR3. CDR3 bases: TGTGCCAGCAGGATAAGCGGGTTCCTCAATGAGCAGTTCTTC. Translated, it gives CASRISGFLNEQFF.

This chain joins TRBV18 and TRBJ2-6, with TRBD2 as a possible D gene (5 bases). This CDR3 has 16 amino acids. The ends were cut back, 6 bases at V and 4 bases at J, with 16 bases in the middle. Germline CDR1 is KGHSH and CDR2 is LQKENI. This chain's CDR3 is CASSRLEGSGANVLTF. The CDR3 DNA is TGTGCCAGCTCCCGCCTAGAGGGCTCCGGGGCCAACGTCCTGACTTTC.

V is TRBV6-5 and J is TRBJ1-2; possible D gene TRBD1, 6 bases. Germline values: CDR1 MNHEY, CDR2 SVGAGI. The CDR3 spans 13 residues. Trimming pared 6 bases from V and 3 bases from J, leaving 11 bases between. The CDR3, as DNA: TGTGCCAGCAGCCGGACAGCCTACTATGGCTACACCTTC. Translated: CASSRTAYYGYTF.

CDR3 residues: CASVPGQGADTQYF. CDR3 DNA: TGTGCCAGCGTCCCGGGACAGGGGGCAGATACGCAGTATTTT. The V gene is TRBV11-2, the J gene TRBJ2-3; TRBD1 matches 11 bases. J gave up 4 bases and V 8 bases, and 5 bases lay outside the gene matches. The V gene's germline CDR1 is SGHAT and CDR2 FQNNGV. The CDR3 contains 14 residues.

This clone was detected only once. The chain has TRBV13 and TRBJ2-5, with TRBD2 matching over 7 bases. There are 12 residues in the CDR3. The V gene end was trimmed by 8 bases and the J gene end by 2 bases; junction bases not matched to a gene: 2. Germline CDR1 is PRHDT and CDR2 is FYEKMQ (reference sequence). The CDR3 reads CASSSGQETQYF. CDR3 nucleotide sequence: TGTGCCAGCTCTAGCGGTCAAGAGACCCAGTACTTC. Using reference TRBV13 and TRBJ2-5 for the parts outside the CDR3, the full variable domain is AAGVIQSPRHLIKEKRETATLKCYPIPRHDTVYWYQQGPGQDPQFLISFYEKMQSDKGSIPDRFSAQQFSDYHSELNMSSLELGDSALYFCASSSGQETQYFGPGTRLLVL.

The V gene is TRBV7-9, the J gene TRBJ2-7, with TRBD2 matching 9 bases. Germline V gives CDR1 SEHNR, CDR2 FQNEAQ (reference sequence). The CDR3 is made up of 17 amino acids. J lost 4 bases, V lost 1 base, and 11 bases had no gene match. The CDR3 region has the DNA TGTGCCAGCAGCTTAGAGTATGGGCTAGCGGGAAAGTACGAGCAGTACTTC. It specifies CASSLEYGLAGKYEQYF.

The chain employs TRBV28 and TRBJ1-4; D may be TRBD1 (6 bases). The CDR3 is 15 residues long. V was trimmed by 6 bases and J by 8 bases, leaving 19 bases between them. Germline lookup yields CDR1 MDHEN and CDR2 SYDVKM. The CDR3 loop is CASSSPSGTREKLFF. CDR3 DNA sequence: TGTGCCAGCAGCTCCCCGTCCGGGACACGGGAAAAACTGTTTTTT.